One and the same sample provided the 29 T cell receptor beta chains below, sequenced in a study of blood T cell repertoires in COVID-19. The data were produced by immunoSEQ multiplex PCR, yet TCRdb's version contains in-frame clones alone and is incomplete. The sample has 300,000 to 400,000 clones, around 87% seen once. The sequenced sample consisted of peripheral blood. Receptors originate from a woman in her forties or fifties with COVID-19, enrolled during active disease.

The chain is built from TRBV24-1 and TRBJ2-1, with 7 bases that match TRBD2. This CDR3 spans 16 amino acids. With V trimmed by 2 bases and J by 7 bases, 10 bases remained unmatched. Germline CDR1 and CDR2: KGHDR and SFDVKD. CDR3 residues: CATSDSGGSKKNEQFF. CDR3 coding DNA: TGTGCCACCAGTGATTCCGGCGGGAGCAAAAAAAATGAGCAGTTCTTC.

The chain combines TRBV11-1 with TRBJ2-1; D uncertain. This CDR3 region has 15 residues. V was trimmed by 5 bases and J by 0 bases, leaving 11 bases between them. CDR1 is SGHAT and CDR2 is FQDESV in the germline V gene (reference sequence). The CDR3 sequence is CASSQSASSYNEQFF. The CDR3 DNA reads TGTGCCAGCAGCCAAAGTGCCAGCTCCTACAATGAGCAGTTCTTC.

This clone was seen a single time. The J gene is TRBJ2-7, the V gene TRBV27; tentatively, D is TRBD2 (5 bases). The CDR3 has 13 residues. The germline gives CDR1 MNHEY, CDR2 SMNVEV (reference sequence). V was pared by 8 bases and J by 1 base, with 12 bases between. This CDR3 is CASGVGGSYEQYF. CDR3 nucleotides: TGTGCCAGCGGGGTCGGAGGATCCTACGAGCAGTACTTC.

The J gene is TRBJ1-2, the V gene TRBV11-1, with D unresolved. Germline CDR1 reads SGHAT; CDR2 reads FQDESV (reference sequence). The V and J ends lost 1 base and 8 bases respectively, with 14 bases between them. The CDR3 runs to 14 residues. CDR3 sequence (DNA): TGTGCCAGCAGCTTAGGAAAATTCGTCCAGGGCTACACCTTC. The encoded protein is CASSLGKFVQGYTF.

The chain combines TRBV25-1 with TRBJ1-5; 7 nucleotides align to TRBD1. With 4 bases clipped from V and 7 bases from J, the junction kept 7 bases outside the gene matches. In germline, CDR1 is MGHDK, CDR2 SYGVNS. The CDR3 runs 14 residues. The CDR3 DNA reads as TGTGCCAGCAGTGGGTCAGGGGGGAGACAGCCCCAGCATTTT. Its protein product is CASSGSGGRQPQHF.

The chain combines TRBV5-1 with TRBJ2-3, with a weak D call TRBD2 (6 bases). Trimming shortened V by 4 bases and J by 6 bases, and 18 bases separated the two germline ends. The CDR3 spans 15 residues. Germline V lookup: CDR1 SGHRS, CDR2 YFSETQ. CDR3 loop: CASSPWRDRYDTQYF. CDR3 nucleotide sequence: TGCGCCAGCAGCCCCTGGCGGGATAGGTACGATACGCAGTATTTT. Drawing the rest from reference TRBV5-1 and TRBJ2-3, the complete variable domain is KAGVTQTPRYLIKTRGQQVTLSCSPISGHRSVSWYQQTPGQGLQFLFEYFSETQRNKGNFPGRFSGRQFSNSRSEMNVSTLELGDSALYLCASSPWRDRYDTQYFGPGTRLTVL.

Here the CDR3 DNA reads TGTGCCAGCAGCTTAGGTTTCGGGACAGCTACCTACGAGCAGTACTTC. It encodes CASSLGFGTATYEQYF. The chain is built from TRBV7-9 and TRBJ2-7; 7 positions match TRBD1. Germline loops: CDR1 SEHNR, CDR2 FQNEAQ (reference sequence). After removal of 1 base from V and 2 bases from J, the junction contained 8 bases not matched to a gene. The CDR3 length is 16 residues.

The V gene is TRBV19, the J gene TRBJ1-2; D might be TRBD1 (6 bases). V was pared by 5 bases and J by 2 bases, with 9 bases between. From germline, CDR1 is LNHDA and CDR2 SQIVND (reference sequence). The CDR3 spans 13 residues. CDR3 nucleotide sequence: TGTGCCAGTAGTCCCAGGGGAAACTATGGCTACACCTTC. It is translated as CASSPRGNYGYTF.

The chain carries TRBV15 and TRBJ2-1; TRBD2 is a possible D gene (6 bases). V was cut by 0 bases and J by 8 bases, with 20 bases left in between. The CDR3 sequence is 17 residues long. Germline V gene sequence: CDR1 LNHNV, CDR2 YYDKDF (reference sequence). CDR3 DNA sequence: TGTGCCACCAGCAGAGATGGAACTAGCCGGCTTCCAGATGAGCAGTTCTTC. Amino acid sequence: CATSRDGTSRLPDEQFF.

The V gene is TRBV2, the J gene TRBJ1-4; a weak D match, TRBD1 (5 bases). The CDR3 extends over 13 amino acids. Trimming removed 6 bases from V and 7 bases from J, with 12 bases in between. CDR1 and CDR2 from the germline V gene are SNHLY and FYNNEI. The CDR3: CASRRGEGEKLFF. For the CDR3, the DNA is TGTGCCAGCAGAAGAGGGGAGGGTGAAAAACTGTTTTTT.

The chain combines TRBV9 with TRBJ2-7, with a weak D call TRBD1 (6 bases). Trimming removed 4 bases from V and 0 bases from J, with 8 bases in between. CDR3 length: 13 residues. Germline loops: CDR1 SGDLS, CDR2 YYNGEE. CDR3 region: CASSSDSSYEQYF. The CDR3 DNA sequence: TGTGCCAGCAGCTCGGACAGCTCCTACGAGCAGTACTTC.

The chain recombines TRBV6-6 with TRBJ2-7, with D possibly being TRBD1 (5 bases). CDR1 and CDR2 (germline): MNHNY, SVGAGI (reference sequence). Trimming pared 6 bases from V and 0 bases from J, leaving 15 bases between. The CDR3 totals 15 residues. The CDR3 region is CASRQRQSHSYEQYF. The CDR3 coding sequence is TGTGCCAGCAGACAGCGACAGAGCCACTCCTACGAGCAGTACTTC.

The chain is built from TRBV27 and TRBJ2-7, with 11 bases identical to TRBD1. The CDR3 covers 15 residues. With V trimmed by 5 bases and J by 8 bases, 11 bases remained unmatched. Germline values: CDR1 MNHEY, CDR2 SMNVEV (reference sequence). The CDR3 spells CASSLGQGAFPKQYF. CDR3 coding DNA: TGTGCCAGCAGTCTAGGACAGGGGGCATTCCCCAAGCAGTACTTC.

The gene calls are TRBV10-3 and TRBJ2-3, with 8 bases fitting TRBD1. Germline loops: CDR1 ENHRY, CDR2 SYGVKD. This CDR3 is 14 amino acids long. Germline trimming cut 7 bases from V and 1 base from J; bases unmatched to any gene: 4. The CDR3 loop reads CAIMKDRGTDTQYF. The CDR3 nucleotides read TGTGCCATCATGAAGGACAGGGGCACAGATACGCAGTATTTT.

The CDR3 DNA is TGTGCCAGCAGCTTGATGTCGGGACAGGGAAATCAGCCCCAGCATTTT. Translating gives CASSLMSGQGNQPQHF. J is TRBJ1-5 and V is TRBV5-6, with 9 bases that match TRBD1. Losses at the gene ends were 1 base for V and 4 bases for J; bases not matched to a gene: 6. The CDR3 consists of 16 residues. The germline gives CDR1 SGHDT, CDR2 YYEEEE.

The rearrangement uses TRBV18 and TRBJ2-7, with TRBD1 matching 9 bases. Germline V gene lookup returns CDR1 KGHSH and CDR2 LQKENI. The CDR3 is 15 residues long. With 6 bases clipped from V and 2 bases from J, the junction kept 8 bases outside the gene matches. In DNA form, the CDR3 reads TGTGCCAGCTCTCGAAGCGACAGGGGGACCTACGAGCAGTACTTC. Its protein product is CASSRSDRGTYEQYF.

The gene calls are TRBV21-1 and TRBJ2-7; the table's TRBD2 call for D was not verified on the DNA. TRBV21-1 is described as a pseudogene. This CDR3 comprises 19 residues. This CDR3 reads CASSKALRTSGRASHEQYF. DNA of the CDR3: TGTGCCAGCAGCAAAGCGCTGCGGACTAGCGGGAGGGCGTCCCACGAGCAGTACTTC.

In its sample, this clone was seen once. V and J are TRBV7-9 and TRBJ1-2; 12 nucleotides match TRBD1. Germline CDR1 and CDR2: SEHNR and FQNEAQ (reference sequence). The trim removed 5 bases at V and 7 bases at J, leaving 8 bases unmatched. The CDR3 spans 15 residues. The DNA of the CDR3 is TGTGCCAGCAGCGAAGCCGGGACAGGGGGCTCTGGCTACACCTTC. It translates to CASSEAGTGGSGYTF.

In the case of this clone: This may arise from a read error, as a much more abundant clone is one base away. J is TRBJ1-1 and V is TRBV11-2; D may be TRBD1 (6 bases). Per the germline V gene, CDR1 is SGHAT and CDR2 is FQNNGV. CDR3 length: 14 residues. The ends were cut back, 1 base at V and 1 base at J, with 7 bases in the middle. The CDR3 reads CASSLAGANTEAFF. The CDR3 DNA follows: TGTGCCAGCAGCTTAGCAGGGGCGAACACTGAAGCTTTCTTT.

The gene calls are TRBV7-2 and TRBJ1-1, with D perhaps TRBD1 (6 bases). Germline V CDR1 and CDR2: SGHTA, FQGNSA. The CDR3 consists of 15 residues. The V and J ends lost 5 bases and 4 bases respectively, with 17 bases between them. CDR3 DNA sequence: TGTGCCAGCAGCCCCGGCCAGGGGAGAATCACTGAAGCTTTCTTT. Protein: CASSPGQGRITEAFF. Full variable domain (rest looked up from reference TRBV7-2 and TRBJ1-1): GAGVSQSPSNKVTEKGKDVELRCDPISGHTALYWYRQSLGQGLEFLIYFQGNSAPDKSGLPSDRFSAERTGGSVSTLTIQRTQQEDSAVYLCASSPGQGRITEAFFGQGTRLTVV.

CDR3 in amino acids: CASSRTGGHQETQYF. The DNA of the CDR3 is TGTGCCAGCAGCCGGACAGGGGGACACCAAGAGACCCAGTACTTC. The gene calls are TRBV7-2 and TRBJ2-5, with 10 nucleotides matching TRBD1. CDR1 and CDR2 (germline): SGHTA, FQGNSA. The CDR3 is 15 residues long. Unmatched junction bases numbered 3, after V lost 5 bases and J lost 0 bases.

This clone was seen a few times. V is TRBV5-1 and J is TRBJ1-2, with D tentatively TRBD1 (5 bases). Germline CDR1 and CDR2: SGHRS and YFSETQ. V was pared by 1 base and J by 10 bases, with 14 bases between. The length of the CDR3 is 13 residues. CDR3 bases: TGCGCCAGCAGCTTGTATCAGGGAAACGTCTACACCTTC. The encoded protein is CASSLYQGNVYTF. Together with reference TRBV5-1 and TRBJ1-2, the CDR3 gives the full variable domain: KAGVTQTPRYLIKTRGQQVTLSCSPISGHRSVSWYQQTPGQGLQFLFEYFSETQRNKGNFPGRFSGRQFSNSRSEMNVSTLELGDSALYLCASSLYQGNVYTFGSGTRLTVV.

V is TRBV30 and J is TRBJ2-5; 7 bases line up with TRBD1. Germline assignment: CDR1 GTSNPN and CDR2 SVGIG (reference sequence). V lost 2 bases to trimming and J lost 5 bases; unmatched junction nucleotides: 5. The CDR3 totals 13 residues. The CDR3 is CAWSRQGRETQYF. CDR3 in DNA: TGTGCCTGGAGTCGACAGGGCCGGGAGACCCAGTACTTC.

The chain combines TRBV27 with TRBJ2-7; D is ambiguous. Deletions cut 5 bases from V and 0 bases from J, with 11 bases between. The CDR3 sequence is 14 residues long. The germline CDR1 and CDR2 sequences are MNHEY and SMNVEV (reference sequence). The CDR3 nucleotides are TGTGCCAGCAGTCCCCCCGGAGCCTCCTACGAGCAGTACTTC. Its protein is CASSPPGASYEQYF.

The CDR3 DNA follows: TGTGCCAGCAGCCAAGTAGCGGGAGGCGGCACAGATACGCAGTATTTT. Protein sequence: CASSQVAGGGTDTQYF. V usage is TRBV3-1 (or the pseudogene TRBV3-2) and J usage is TRBJ2-3, with TRBD2 matching 10 bases. CDR3 length equals 16 residues. V trimming: 1 base; J trimming: 1 base; junction bases outside the gene matches: 2. Germline V gene sequence: CDR1 LGHDT, CDR2 YNNKEL (reference sequence).

The rearrangement links TRBV19 to TRBJ2-1; 10 bases are a match to TRBD2. This CDR3 has 16 residues. V trimming: 5 bases; J trimming: 7 bases; junction bases outside the gene matches: 11. In germline, CDR1 is LNHDA, CDR2 SQIVND (reference sequence). The CDR3 loop reads CASSGRLAGIGNEQFF. The CDR3 DNA reads as TGTGCCAGTAGTGGCAGACTAGCGGGTATAGGGAATGAGCAGTTCTTC.

The chain employs TRBV10-1 and TRBJ2-3, with D uncertain. The V end was cut by 1 base, the J end by 1 base, with 6 bases between. The CDR3 runs to 14 residues. Germline assignment: CDR1 WNHNN and CDR2 SYGVQD (reference sequence). The CDR3 spells CASSELVGTDTQYF. CDR3 sequence (DNA): TGCGCCAGCAGTGAGTTAGTCGGCACAGATACGCAGTATTTT.

This rearrangement joins TRBV19 to TRBJ1-2; no firm D call. The V end was cut by 5 bases, the J end by 2 bases, with 12 bases between. Germline V gene data show CDR1 as LNHDA and CDR2 as SQIVND (reference sequence). The CDR3 has 14 residues. The CDR3 DNA reads as TGTGCCAGTAGTTTACAGCTGCAGAACTATGGCTACACCTTC. This encodes CASSLQLQNYGYTF.

This chain uses TRBV18 with TRBJ2-7; 15 nucleotides line up with TRBD2. CDR1 and CDR2 (germline): KGHSH, LQKENI. This CDR3 region has 17 residues. V was clipped by 1 base and J by 5 bases; unmatched bases: 6. In nucleotides, the CDR3 is TGTGCCAGCTCACCACTGGAGGGGACTAGCGGGAGGAACGAGCAGTACTTC. Translating gives CASSPLEGTSGRNEQYF.